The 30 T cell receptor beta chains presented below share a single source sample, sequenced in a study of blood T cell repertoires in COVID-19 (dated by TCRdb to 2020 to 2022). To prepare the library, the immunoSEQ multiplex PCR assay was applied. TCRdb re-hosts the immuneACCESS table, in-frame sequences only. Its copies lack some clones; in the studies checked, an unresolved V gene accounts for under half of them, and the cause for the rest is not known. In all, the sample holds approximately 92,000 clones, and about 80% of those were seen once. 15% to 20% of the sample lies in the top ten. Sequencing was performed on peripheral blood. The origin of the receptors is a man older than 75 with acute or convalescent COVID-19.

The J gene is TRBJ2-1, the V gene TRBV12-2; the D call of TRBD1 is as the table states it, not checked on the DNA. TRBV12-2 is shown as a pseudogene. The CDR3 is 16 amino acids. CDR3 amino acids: CASRHPGQKLDNEQFF. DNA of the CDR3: TGTGCAAGTCGCCACCCGGGACAGAAGCTCGACAATGAGCAGTTCTTC.

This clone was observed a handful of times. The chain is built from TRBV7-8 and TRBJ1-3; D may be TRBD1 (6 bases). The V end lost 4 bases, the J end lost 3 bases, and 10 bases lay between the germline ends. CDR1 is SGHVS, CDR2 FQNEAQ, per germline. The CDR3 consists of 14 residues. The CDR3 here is CASSSRTDGNTIYF. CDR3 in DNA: TGTGCCAGCAGCTCGAGGACAGATGGAAACACCATATATTTT. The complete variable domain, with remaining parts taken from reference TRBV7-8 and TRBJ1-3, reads GAGVSQSPRYKVAKRGQDVALRCDPISGHVSLFWYQQALGQGPEFLTYFQNEAQLDKSGLPSDRFFAERPEGSVSTLKIQRTQQEDSAVYLCASSSRTDGNTIYFGEGSWLTVV.

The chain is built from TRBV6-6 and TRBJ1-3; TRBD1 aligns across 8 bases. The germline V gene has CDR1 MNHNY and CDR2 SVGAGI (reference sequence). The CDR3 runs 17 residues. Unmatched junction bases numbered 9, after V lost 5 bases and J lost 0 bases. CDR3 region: CASSPLRGQISGNTIYF. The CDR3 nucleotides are TGTGCCAGCAGTCCTCTCAGGGGGCAAATCTCTGGAAACACCATATATTTT.

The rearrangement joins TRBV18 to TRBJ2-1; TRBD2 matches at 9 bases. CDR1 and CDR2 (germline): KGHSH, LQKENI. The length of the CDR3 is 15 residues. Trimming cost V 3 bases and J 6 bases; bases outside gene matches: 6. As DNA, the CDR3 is TGTGCCAGCTCACCGAATAGCGGGAGAGGCAATGAGCAGTTCTTC. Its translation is CASSPNSGRGNEQFF.

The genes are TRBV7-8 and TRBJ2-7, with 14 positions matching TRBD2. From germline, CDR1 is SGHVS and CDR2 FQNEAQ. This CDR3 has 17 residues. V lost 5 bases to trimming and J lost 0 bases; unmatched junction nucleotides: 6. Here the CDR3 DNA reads TGTGCCAGCAGCCTCGGGACTAGCGGGGGCCTCTCCTACGAGCAGTACTTC. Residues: CASSLGTSGGLSYEQYF.

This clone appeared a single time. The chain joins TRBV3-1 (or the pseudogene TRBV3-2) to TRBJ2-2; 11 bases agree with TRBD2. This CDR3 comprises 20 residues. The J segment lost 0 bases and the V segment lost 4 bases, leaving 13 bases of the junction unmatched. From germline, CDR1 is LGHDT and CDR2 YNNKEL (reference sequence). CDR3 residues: CASSRPKVGTSGSNTGELFF. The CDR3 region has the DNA TGTGCCAGCAGCCGTCCTAAGGTAGGGACTAGCGGATCGAACACCGGGGAGCTGTTTTTT.

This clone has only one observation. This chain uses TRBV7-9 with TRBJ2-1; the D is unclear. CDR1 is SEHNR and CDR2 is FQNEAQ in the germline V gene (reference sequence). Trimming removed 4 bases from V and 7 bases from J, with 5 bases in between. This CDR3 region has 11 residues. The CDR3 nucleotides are TGTGCCAGCAGCTCTCTGAATGAGCAGTTCTTC. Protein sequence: CASSSLNEQFF.

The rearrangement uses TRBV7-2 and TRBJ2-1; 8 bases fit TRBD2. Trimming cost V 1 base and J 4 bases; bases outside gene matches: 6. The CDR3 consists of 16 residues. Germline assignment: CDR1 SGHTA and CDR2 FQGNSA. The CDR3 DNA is TGTGCCAGCAGCTTAGGGCGGGAGGTGGCGTACAATGAGCAGTTCTTC. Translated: CASSLGREVAYNEQFF.

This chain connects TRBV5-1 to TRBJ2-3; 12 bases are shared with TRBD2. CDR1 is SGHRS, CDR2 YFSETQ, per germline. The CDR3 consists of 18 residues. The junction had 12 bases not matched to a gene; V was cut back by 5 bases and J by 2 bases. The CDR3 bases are TGCGCCAGCAGTTTCAGAACTAGCGGGGGGAAATCCACAGATACGCAGTATTTT. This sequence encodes CASSFRTSGGKSTDTQYF. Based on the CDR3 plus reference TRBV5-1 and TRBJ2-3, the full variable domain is KAGVTQTPRYLIKTRGQQVTLSCSPISGHRSVSWYQQTPGQGLQFLFEYFSETQRNKGNFPGRFSGRQFSNSRSEMNVSTLELGDSALYLCASSFRTSGGKSTDTQYFGPGTRLTVL.

CDR3 sequence reads: CASRPSGAETQYF. CDR3 bases: TGCGCCAGCAGACCTAGCGGGGCAGAGACCCAGTACTTC. The V call is TRBV5-1, the J call TRBJ2-5; 9 nucleotides line up with TRBD2. The CDR3 spans 13 residues. V was clipped by 5 bases and J by 4 bases; unmatched bases: 3. The germline CDR1 and CDR2 sequences are SGHRS and YFSETQ.

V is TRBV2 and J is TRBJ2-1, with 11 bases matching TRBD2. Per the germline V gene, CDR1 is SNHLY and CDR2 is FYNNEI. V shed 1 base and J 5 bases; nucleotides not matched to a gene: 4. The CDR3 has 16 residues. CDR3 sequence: CASSEGLAGGHNEQFF. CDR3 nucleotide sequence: TGTGCCAGCAGTGAAGGGCTAGCGGGGGGCCACAATGAGCAGTTCTTC.

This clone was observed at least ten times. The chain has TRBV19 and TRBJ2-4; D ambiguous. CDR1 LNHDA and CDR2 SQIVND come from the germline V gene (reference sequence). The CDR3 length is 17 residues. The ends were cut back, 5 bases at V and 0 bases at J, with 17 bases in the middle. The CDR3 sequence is CASSPKTSMLAKNIQYF. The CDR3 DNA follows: TGTGCCAGTAGTCCCAAAACCTCTATGCTAGCCAAAAACATTCAGTACTTC.

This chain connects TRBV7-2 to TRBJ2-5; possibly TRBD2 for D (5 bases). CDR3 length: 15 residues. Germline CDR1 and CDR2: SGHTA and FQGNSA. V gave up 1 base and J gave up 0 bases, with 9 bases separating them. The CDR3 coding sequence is TGTGCCAGCAGCTTAGGGGCGGGCTACCAAGAGACCCAGTACTTC. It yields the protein CASSLGAGYQETQYF.

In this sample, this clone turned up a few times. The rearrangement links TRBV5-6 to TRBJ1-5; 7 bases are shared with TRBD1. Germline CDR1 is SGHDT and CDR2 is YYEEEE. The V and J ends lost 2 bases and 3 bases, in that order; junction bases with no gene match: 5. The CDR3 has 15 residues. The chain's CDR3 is CASSFWDRLNQPQHF. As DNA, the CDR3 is TGTGCCAGCAGCTTTTGGGACAGACTCAATCAGCCCCAGCATTTT.

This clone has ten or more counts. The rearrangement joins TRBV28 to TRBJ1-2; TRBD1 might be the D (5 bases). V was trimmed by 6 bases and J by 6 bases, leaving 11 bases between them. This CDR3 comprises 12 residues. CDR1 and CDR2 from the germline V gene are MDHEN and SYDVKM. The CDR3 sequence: CASSGGADGYTF. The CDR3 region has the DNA TGTGCCAGCAGCGGCGGGGCAGATGGCTACACCTTC.

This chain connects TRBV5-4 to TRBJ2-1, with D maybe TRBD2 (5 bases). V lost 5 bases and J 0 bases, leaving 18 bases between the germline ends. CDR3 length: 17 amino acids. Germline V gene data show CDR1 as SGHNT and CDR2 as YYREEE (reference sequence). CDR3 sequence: CASRPAGRSRSYNEQFF. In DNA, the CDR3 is TGTGCCAGCAGGCCCGCTGGGAGAAGCCGCTCCTACAATGAGCAGTTCTTC.

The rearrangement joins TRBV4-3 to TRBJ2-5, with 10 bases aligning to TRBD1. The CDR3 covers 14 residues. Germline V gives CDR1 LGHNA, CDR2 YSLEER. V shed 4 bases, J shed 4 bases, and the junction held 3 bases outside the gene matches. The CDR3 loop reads CASSRGQGVETQYF. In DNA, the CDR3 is TGCGCCAGCAGCCGCGGACAGGGGGTAGAGACCCAGTACTTC.

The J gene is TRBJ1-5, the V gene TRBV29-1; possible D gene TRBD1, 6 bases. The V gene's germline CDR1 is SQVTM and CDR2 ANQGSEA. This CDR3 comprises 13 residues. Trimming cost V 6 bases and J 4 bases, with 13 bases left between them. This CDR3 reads CSVGGQQNQPQHF. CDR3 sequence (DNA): TGCAGCGTCGGCGGACAGCAAAATCAGCCCCAGCATTTT.

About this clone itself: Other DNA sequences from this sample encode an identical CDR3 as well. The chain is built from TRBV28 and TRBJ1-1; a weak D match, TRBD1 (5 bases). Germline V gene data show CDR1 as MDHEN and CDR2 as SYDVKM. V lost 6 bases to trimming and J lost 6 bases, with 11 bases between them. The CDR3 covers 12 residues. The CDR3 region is CASSPGLAEAFF. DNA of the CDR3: TGTGCCAGCAGCCCGGGACTTGCTGAAGCTTTCTTT.

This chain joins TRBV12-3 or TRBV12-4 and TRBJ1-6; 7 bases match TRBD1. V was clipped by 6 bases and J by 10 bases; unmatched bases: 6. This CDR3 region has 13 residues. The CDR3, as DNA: TGTGCCAGCAGCTTAAAACAGGGGTCACCCCTCCACTTT. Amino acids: CASSLKQGSPLHF.

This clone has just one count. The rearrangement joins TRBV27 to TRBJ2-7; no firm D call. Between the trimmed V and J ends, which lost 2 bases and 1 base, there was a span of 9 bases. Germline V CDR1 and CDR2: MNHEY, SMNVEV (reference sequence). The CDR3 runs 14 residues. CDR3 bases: TGTGCCAGCAGTTTAAGTCCTAGTTCCTACGAGCAGTACTTC. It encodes CASSLSPSSYEQYF.

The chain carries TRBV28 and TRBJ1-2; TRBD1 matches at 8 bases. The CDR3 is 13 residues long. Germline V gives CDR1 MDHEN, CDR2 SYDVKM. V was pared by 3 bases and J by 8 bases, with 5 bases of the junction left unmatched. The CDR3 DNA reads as TGTGCCAGCAGTTTCCGACAGGGGATCGGCTACACCTTC. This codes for CASSFRQGIGYTF.

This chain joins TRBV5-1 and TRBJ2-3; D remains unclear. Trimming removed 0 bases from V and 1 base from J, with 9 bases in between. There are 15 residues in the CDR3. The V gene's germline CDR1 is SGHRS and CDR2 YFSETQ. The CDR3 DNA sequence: TGCGCCAGCAGCTTGGTCCTCAGCGGCACAGATACGCAGTATTTT. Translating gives CASSLVLSGTDTQYF.

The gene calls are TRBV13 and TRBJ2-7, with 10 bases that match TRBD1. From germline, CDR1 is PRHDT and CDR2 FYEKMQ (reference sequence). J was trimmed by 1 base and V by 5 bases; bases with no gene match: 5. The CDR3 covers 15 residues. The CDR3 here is CASSHRTGGSYEQYF. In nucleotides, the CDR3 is TGTGCCAGCAGCCACCGGACAGGGGGTTCCTACGAGCAGTACTTC.

The CDR3 nucleotides read TGTGCCAGCAGCCAACCAGGGGCAGAGGAAAAACTGTTTTTT. This sequence encodes CASSQPGAEEKLFF. This chain joins TRBV4-2 and TRBJ1-4; a possible D gene is TRBD1 (6 bases). V lost 2 bases and J 8 bases, leaving 12 bases between the germline ends. There are 14 residues in the CDR3. Looked up from germline, CDR1 is LGHNA and CDR2 is YNFKEQ.

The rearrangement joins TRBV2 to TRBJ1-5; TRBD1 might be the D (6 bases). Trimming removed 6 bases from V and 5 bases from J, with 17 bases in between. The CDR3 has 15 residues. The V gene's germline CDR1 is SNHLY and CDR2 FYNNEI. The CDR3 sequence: CASSAQGLGDQPQHF. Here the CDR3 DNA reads TGTGCCAGCAGCGCCCAGGGGCTGGGGGATCAGCCCCAGCATTTT.

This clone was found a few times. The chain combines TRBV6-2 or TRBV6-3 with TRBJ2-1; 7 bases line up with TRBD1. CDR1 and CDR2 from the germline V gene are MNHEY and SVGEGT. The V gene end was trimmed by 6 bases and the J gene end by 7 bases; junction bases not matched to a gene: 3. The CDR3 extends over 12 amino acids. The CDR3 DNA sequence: TGTGCCAGCAGCGCACAGGGGAATGAGCAGTTCTTC. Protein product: CASSAQGNEQFF.

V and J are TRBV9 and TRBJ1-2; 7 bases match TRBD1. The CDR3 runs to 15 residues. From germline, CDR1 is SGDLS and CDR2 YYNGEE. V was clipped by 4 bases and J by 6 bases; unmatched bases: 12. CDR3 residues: CASSPVRTGANGYTF. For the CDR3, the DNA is TGTGCCAGCAGCCCAGTTCGGACAGGAGCGAATGGCTACACCTTC.

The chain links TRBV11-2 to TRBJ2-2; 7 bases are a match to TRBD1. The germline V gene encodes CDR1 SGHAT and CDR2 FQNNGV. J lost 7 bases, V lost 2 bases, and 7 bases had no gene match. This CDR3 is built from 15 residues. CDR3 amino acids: CASSLRQGAIGELFF. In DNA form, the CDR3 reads TGTGCCAGCAGCTTACGACAGGGAGCGATCGGGGAGCTGTTTTTT.

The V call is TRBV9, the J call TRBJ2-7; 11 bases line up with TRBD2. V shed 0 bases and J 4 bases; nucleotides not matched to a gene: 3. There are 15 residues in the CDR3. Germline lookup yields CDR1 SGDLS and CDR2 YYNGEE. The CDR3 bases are TGTGCCAGCAGCGTAGGAGCTAGCGGGGGGTACGAGCAGTACTTC. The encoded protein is CASSVGASGGYEQYF. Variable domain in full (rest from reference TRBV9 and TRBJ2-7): DSGVTQTPKHLITATGQRVTLRCSPRSGDLSVYWYQQSLDQGLQFLIQYYNGEERAKGNILERFSAQQFPDLHSELNLSSLELGDSALYFCASSVGASGGYEQYFGPGTRLTVT.